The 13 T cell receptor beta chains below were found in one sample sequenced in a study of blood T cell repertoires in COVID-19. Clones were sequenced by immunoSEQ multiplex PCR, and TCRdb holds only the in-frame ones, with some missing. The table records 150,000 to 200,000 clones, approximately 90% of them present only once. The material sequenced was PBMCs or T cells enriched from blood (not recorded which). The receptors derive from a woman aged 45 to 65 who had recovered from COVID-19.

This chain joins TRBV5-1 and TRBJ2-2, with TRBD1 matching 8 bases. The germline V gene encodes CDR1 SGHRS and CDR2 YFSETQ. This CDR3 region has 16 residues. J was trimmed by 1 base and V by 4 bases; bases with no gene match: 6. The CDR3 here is CASSTYGTGNTGELFF. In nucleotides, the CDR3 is TGCGCCAGCAGCACCTATGGGACAGGGAACACCGGGGAGCTGTTTTTT.

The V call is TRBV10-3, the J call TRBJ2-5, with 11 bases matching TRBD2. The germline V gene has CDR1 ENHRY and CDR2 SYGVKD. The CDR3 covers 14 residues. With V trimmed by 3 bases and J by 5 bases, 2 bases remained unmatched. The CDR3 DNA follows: TGTGCCATCAGTGACCGGACTAGCGGGGAGACCCAGTACTTC. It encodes CAISDRTSGETQYF.

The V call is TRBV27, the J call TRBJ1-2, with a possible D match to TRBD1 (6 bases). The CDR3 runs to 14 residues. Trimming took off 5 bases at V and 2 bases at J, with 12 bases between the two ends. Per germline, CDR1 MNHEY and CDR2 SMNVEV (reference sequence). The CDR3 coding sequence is TGTGCCAGCAGTCCCAACACAGGGAACTATGGCTACACCTTC. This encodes CASSPNTGNYGYTF.

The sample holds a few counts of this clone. DNA for the CDR3: TGTGCCAGCAGTGAGGGGCACGGCCGCTCTGGGGCCAACGTCCTGACTTTC. This codes for CASSEGHGRSGANVLTF. This chain links TRBV25-1 with TRBJ2-6; weak D call: TRBD1 (5 bases). This CDR3 contains 17 residues. Germline CDR1 and CDR2: MGHDK and SYGVNS. Trimming cost V 3 bases and J 0 bases, with 12 bases left between them.

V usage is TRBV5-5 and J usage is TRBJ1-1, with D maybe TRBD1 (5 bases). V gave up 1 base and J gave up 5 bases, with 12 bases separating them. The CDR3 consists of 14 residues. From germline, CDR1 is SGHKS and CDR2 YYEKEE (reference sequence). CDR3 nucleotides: TGTGCCAGCAGCTTGTACAGGATGGGGACTGAAGCTTTCTTT. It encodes CASSLYRMGTEAFF.

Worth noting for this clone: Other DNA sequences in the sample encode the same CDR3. The CDR3: CASSLGTSGGYNEQFF. CDR3 sequence (DNA): TGTGCCAGCAGCTTGGGGACTAGCGGGGGATACAATGAGCAGTTCTTC. This chain joins TRBV5-4 and TRBJ2-1, with 13 bases fitting TRBD2. This CDR3 spans 16 amino acids. In germline, CDR1 is SGHNT, CDR2 YYREEE (reference sequence). The V and J ends lost 0 bases and 4 bases, in that order; junction bases with no gene match: 1.

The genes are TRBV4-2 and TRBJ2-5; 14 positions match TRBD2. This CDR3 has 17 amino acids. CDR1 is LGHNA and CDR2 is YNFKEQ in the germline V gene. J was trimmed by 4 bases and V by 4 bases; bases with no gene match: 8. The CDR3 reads CASSPGLAGGPGETQYF. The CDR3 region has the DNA TGTGCCAGCAGCCCCGGACTAGCGGGGGGACCGGGAGAGACCCAGTACTTC.

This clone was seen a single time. The CDR3 sequence: CASSQLTGNNEQFF. CDR3 nucleotide sequence: TGTGCCAGCAGCCAGCTGACAGGGAACAATGAGCAGTTCTTC. The chain combines TRBV3-1 (or the pseudogene TRBV3-2) with TRBJ2-1, with 7 bases that match TRBD1. CDR3 length: 14 amino acids. Germline CDR1 and CDR2: LGHDT and YNNKEL (reference sequence). After removal of 3 bases from V and 5 bases from J, the junction contained 4 bases not matched to a gene.

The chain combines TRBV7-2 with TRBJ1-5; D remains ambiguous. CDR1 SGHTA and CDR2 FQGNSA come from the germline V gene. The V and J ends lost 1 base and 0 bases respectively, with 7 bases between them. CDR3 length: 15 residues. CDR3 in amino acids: CASSLGGGSNQPQHF. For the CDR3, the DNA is TGTGCCAGCAGCTTAGGCGGCGGTAGCAATCAGCCCCAGCATTTT.

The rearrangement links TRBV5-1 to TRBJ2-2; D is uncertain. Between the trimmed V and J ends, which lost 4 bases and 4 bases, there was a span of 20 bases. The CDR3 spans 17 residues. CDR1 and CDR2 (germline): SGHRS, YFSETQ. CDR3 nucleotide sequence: TGCGCCAGCAGCATATACCCCCGCGGTCGCGGCACCGGGGAGCTGTTTTTT. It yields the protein CASSIYPRGRGTGELFF.

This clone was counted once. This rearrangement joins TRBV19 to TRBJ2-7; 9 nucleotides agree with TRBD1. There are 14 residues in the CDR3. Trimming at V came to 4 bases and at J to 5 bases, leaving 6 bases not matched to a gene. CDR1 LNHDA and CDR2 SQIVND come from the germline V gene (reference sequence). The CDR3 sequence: CASSKYGTGNEQYF. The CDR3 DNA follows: TGTGCCAGTAGTAAATACGGGACAGGGAACGAGCAGTACTTC.

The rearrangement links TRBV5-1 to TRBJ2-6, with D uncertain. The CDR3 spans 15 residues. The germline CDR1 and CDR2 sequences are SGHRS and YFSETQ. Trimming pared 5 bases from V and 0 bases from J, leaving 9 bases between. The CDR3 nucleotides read TGCGCCAGCAGATCTGGCCTCTCTGGGGCCAACGTCCTGACTTTC. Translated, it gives CASRSGLSGANVLTF.

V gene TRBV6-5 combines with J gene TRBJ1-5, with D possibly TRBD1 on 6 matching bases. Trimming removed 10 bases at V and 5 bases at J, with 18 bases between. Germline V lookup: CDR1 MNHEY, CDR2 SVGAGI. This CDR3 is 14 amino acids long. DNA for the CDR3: TGTGCCACCGCCTCTGGACAGTTTTATCAGCCCCAGCATTTT. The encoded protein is CATASGQFYQPQHF.